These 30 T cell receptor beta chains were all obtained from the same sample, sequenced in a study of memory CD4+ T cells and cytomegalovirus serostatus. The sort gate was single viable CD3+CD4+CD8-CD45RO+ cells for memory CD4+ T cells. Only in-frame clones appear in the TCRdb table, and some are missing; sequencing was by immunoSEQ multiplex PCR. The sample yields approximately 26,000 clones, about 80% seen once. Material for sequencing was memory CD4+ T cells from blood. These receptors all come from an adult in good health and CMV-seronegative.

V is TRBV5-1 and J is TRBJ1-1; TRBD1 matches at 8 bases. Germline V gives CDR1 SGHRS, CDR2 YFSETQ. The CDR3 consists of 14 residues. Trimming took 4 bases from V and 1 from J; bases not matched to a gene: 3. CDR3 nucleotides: TGCGCCAGCAGCCCAGACAGGGGGAACACTGAAGCTTTCTTT. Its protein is CASSPDRGNTEAFF.

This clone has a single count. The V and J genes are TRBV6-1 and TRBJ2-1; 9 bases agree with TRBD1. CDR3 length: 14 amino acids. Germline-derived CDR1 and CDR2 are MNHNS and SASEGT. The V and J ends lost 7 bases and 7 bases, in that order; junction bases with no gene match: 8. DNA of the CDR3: TGTGCCAGCATGACGGGACAGGGTTTAAATGAGCAGTTCTTC. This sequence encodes CASMTGQGLNEQFF.

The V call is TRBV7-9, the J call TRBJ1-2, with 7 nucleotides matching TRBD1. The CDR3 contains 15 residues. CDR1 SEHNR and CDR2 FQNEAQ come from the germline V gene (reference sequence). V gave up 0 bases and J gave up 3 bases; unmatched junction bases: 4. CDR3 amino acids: CASSLARGQDYGYTF. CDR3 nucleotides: TGTGCCAGCAGCTTAGCTAGGGGGCAAGACTATGGCTACACCTTC.

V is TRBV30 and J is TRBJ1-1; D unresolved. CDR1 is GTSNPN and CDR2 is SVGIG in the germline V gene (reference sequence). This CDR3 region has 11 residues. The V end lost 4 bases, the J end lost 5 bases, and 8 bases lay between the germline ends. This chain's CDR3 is CAWTWATEAFF. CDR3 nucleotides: TGTGCCTGGACATGGGCGACTGAAGCTTTCTTT. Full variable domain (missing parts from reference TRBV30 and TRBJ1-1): SQTIHQWPATLVQPVGSPLSLECTVEGTSNPNLYWYRQAAGRGLQLLFYSVGIGQISSEVPQNLSASRPQDRQFILSSKKLLLSDSGFYLCAWTWATEAFFGQGTRLTVV.

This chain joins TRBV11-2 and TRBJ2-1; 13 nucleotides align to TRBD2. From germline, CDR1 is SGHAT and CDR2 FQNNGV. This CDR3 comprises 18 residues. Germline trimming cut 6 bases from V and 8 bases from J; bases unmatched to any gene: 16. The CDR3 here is CASRTGLAGADWEDEQFF. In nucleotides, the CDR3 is TGTGCCAGCAGAACCGGACTAGCGGGGGCCGACTGGGAGGATGAGCAGTTCTTC. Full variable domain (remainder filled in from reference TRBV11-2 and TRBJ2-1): EAGVAQSPRYKIIEKRQSVAFWCNPISGHATLYWYQQILGQGPKLLIQFQNNGVVDDSQLPKDRFSAERLKGVDSTLKIQPAKLEDSAVYLCASRTGLAGADWEDEQFFGPGTRLTVL.

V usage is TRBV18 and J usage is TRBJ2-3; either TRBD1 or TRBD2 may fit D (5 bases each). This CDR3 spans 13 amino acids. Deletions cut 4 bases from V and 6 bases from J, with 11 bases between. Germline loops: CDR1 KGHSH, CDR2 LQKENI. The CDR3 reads CASSRDQVDTQYF. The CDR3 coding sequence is TGTGCCAGCTCACGGGACCAGGTTGATACGCAGTATTTT.

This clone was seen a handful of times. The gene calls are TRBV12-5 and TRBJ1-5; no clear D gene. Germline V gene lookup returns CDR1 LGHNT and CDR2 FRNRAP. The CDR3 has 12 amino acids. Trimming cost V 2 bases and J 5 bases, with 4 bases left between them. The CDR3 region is CASGLSDQPQHF. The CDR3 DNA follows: TGTGCTAGTGGTTTGAGTGATCAGCCCCAGCATTTT.

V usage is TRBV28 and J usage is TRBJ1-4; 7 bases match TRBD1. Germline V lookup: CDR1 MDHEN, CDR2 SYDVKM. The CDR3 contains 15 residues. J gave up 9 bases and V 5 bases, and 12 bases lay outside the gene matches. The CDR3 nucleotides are TGTGCCAGCAGTATTCACAGGGGAGGGCCTAAAAAACTGTTTTTT. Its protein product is CASSIHRGGPKKLFF.

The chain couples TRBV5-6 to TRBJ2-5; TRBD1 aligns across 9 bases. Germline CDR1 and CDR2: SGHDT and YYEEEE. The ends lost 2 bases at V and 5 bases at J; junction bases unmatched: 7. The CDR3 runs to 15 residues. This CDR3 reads CASSLNRGPEETQYF. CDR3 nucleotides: TGTGCCAGCAGCTTAAACAGGGGGCCTGAGGAGACCCAGTACTTC.

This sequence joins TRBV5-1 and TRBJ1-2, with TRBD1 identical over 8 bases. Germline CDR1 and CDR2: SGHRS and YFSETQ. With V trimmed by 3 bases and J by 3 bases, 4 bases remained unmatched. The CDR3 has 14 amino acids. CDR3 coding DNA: TGCGCCAGCAGCTGGGACAGGCCCGACTATGGCTACACCTTC. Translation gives CASSWDRPDYGYTF.

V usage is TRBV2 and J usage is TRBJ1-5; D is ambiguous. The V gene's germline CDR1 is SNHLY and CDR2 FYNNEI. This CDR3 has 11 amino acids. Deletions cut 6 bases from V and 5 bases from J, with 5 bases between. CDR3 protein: CASRADQPQHF. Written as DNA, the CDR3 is TGTGCCAGCAGAGCGGATCAGCCCCAGCATTTT.

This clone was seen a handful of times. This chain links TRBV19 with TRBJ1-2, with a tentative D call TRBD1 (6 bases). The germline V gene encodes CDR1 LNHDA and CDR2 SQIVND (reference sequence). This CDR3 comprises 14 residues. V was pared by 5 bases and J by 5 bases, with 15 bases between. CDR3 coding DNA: TGTGCCAGTAGTTCCACACGGCAGGGGTATGGCTACACCTTC. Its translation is CASSSTRQGYGYTF.

CDR3 nucleotide sequence: TGTGCCAGCAGCCGTGGTGGGAGCGGGGGGTCAGATACGCAGTATTTT. Translated, it gives CASSRGGSGGSDTQYF. This chain uses TRBV5-4 with TRBJ2-3; 9 bases align to TRBD2. This CDR3 comprises 16 residues. Germline-derived CDR1 and CDR2 are SGHNT and YYREEE (reference sequence). With V trimmed by 4 bases and J by 4 bases, 10 bases remained unmatched. Drawing the rest from reference TRBV5-4 and TRBJ2-3, the complete variable domain is ETGVTQSPTHLIKTRGQQVTLRCSSQSGHNTVSWYQQALGQGPQFIFQYYREEENGRGNFPPRFSGLQFPNYSSELNVNALELDDSALYLCASSRGGSGGSDTQYFGPGTRLTVL.

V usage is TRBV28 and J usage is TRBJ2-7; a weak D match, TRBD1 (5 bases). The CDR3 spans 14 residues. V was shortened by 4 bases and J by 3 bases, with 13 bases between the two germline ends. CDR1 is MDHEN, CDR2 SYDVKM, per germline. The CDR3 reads CASSSADRYYEQYF. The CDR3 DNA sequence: TGTGCCAGCAGTTCCGCTGACAGATACTACGAGCAGTACTTC.

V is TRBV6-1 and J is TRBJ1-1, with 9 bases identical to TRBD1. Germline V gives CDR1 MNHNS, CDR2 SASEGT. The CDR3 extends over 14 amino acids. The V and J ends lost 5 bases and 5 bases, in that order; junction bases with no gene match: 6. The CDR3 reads CASSNRDRATEAFF. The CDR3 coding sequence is TGTGCCAGCAGTAATCGGGACAGGGCAACTGAAGCTTTCTTT.

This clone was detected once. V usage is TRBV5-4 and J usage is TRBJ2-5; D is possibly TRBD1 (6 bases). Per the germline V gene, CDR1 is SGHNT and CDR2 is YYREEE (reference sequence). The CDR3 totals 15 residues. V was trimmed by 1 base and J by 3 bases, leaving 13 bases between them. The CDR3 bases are TGTGCCAGCAGCTTGCAGGCTAGGGGGAAAGAGACCCAGTACTTC. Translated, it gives CASSLQARGKETQYF.

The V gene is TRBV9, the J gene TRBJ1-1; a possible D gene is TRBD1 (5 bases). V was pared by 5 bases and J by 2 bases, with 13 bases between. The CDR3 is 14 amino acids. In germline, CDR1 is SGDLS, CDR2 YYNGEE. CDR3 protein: CASSLSTVNTEAFF. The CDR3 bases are TGTGCCAGCAGTCTTTCGACAGTTAACACTGAAGCTTTCTTT.

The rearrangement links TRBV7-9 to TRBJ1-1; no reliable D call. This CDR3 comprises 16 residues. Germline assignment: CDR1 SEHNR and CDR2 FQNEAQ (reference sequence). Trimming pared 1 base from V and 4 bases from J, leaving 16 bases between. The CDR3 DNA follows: TGTGCCAGCAGCTTAGACGGTCGTCAGTCGGGCACTGAAGCTTTCTTT. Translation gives CASSLDGRQSGTEAFF. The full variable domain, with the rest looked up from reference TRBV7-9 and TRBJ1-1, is DTGVSQNPRHKITKRGQNVTFRCDPISEHNRLYWYRQTLGQGPEFLTYFQNEAQLEKSRLLSDRFSAERPKGSFSTLEIQRTEQGDSAMYLCASSLDGRQSGTEAFFGQGTRLTVV.

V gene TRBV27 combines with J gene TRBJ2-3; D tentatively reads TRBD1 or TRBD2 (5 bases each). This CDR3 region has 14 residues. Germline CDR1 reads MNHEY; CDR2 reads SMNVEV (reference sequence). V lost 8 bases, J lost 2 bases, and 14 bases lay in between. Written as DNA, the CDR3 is TGTGCCAGCGCCCGTGGGGGTCTCACAGATACGCAGTATTTT. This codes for CASARGGLTDTQYF.

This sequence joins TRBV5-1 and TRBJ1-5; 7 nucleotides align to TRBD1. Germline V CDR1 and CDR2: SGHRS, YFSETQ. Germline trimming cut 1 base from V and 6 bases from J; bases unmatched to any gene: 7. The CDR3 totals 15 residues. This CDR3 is CASSLSGGGSQPQHF. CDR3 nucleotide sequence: TGCGCCAGCAGCTTGTCAGGGGGTGGGAGTCAGCCCCAGCATTTT.

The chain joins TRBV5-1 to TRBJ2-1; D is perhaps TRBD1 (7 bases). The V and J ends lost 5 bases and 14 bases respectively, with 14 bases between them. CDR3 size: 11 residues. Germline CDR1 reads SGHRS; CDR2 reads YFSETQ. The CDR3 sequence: CASREGGQKFF. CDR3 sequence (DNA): TGCGCCAGCAGGGAGGGGGGACAGAAGTTCTTC.

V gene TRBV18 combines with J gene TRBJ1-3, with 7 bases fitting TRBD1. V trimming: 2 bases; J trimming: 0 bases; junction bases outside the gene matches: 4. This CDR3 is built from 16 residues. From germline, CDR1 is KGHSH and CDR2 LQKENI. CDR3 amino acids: CASSPGTADSGNTIYF. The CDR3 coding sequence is TGTGCCAGCTCACCAGGGACAGCCGACTCTGGAAACACCATATATTTT. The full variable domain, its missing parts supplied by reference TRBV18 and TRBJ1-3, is NAGVMQNPRHLVRRRGQEARLRCSPMKGHSHVYWYRQLPEEGLKFMVYLQKENIIDESGMPKERFSAEFPKEGPSILRIQQVVRGDSAAYFCASSPGTADSGNTIYFGEGSWLTVV.

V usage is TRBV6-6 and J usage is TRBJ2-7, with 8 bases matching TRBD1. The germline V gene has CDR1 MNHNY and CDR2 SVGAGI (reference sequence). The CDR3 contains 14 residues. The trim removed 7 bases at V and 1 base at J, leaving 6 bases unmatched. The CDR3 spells CASKPGQASYEQYF. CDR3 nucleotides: TGTGCCAGCAAGCCGGGACAGGCATCCTACGAGCAGTACTTC.

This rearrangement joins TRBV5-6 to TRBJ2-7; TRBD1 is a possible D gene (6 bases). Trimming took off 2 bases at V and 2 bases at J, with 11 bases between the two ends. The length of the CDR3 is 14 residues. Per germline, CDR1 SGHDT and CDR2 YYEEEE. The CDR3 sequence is CASSLVDSPYEQYF. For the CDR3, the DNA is TGTGCCAGCAGCTTAGTGGACAGCCCCTACGAGCAGTACTTC.

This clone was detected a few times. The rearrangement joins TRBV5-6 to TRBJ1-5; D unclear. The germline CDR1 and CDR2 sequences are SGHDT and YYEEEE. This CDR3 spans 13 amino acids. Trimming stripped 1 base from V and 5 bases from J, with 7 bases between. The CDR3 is CASSLTGDQPQHF. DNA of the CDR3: TGTGCCAGCAGCTTGACCGGGGATCAGCCCCAGCATTTT.

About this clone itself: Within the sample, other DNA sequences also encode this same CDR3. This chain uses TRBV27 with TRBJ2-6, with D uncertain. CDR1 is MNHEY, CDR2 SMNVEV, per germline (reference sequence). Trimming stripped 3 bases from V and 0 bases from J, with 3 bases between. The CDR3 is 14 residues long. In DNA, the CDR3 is TGTGCCAGCAGTTTGAGCTCTGGGGCCAACGTCCTGACTTTC. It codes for CASSLSSGANVLTF. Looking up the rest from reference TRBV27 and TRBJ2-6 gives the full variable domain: EAQVTQNPRYLITVTGKKLTVTCSQNMNHEYMSWYRQDPGLGLRQIYYSMNVEVTDKGDVPEGYKVSRKEKRNFPLILESPSPNQTSLYFCASSLSSGANVLTFGAGSRLTVL.

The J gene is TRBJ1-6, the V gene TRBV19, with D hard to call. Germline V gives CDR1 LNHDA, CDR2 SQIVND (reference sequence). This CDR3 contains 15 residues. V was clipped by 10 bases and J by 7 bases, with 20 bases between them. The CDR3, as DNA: TGTGCCACGAAGGGAGGTGAACGGTGGAATTCACCCCTCCACTTT. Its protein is CATKGGERWNSPLHF.

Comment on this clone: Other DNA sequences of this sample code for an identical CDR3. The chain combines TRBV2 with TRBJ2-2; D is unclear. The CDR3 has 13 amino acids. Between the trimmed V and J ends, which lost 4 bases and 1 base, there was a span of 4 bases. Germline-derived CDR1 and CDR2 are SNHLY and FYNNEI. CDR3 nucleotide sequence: TGTGCCAGCAGTGTGGGGAACACCGGGGAGCTGTTTTTT. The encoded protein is CASSVGNTGELFF.

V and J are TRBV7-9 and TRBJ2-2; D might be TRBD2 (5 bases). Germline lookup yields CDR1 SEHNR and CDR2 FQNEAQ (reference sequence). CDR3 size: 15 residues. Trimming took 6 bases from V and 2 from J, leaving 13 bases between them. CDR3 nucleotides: TGTGCCAGCAGTCCCACAGCGGTTAACACCGGGGAGCTGTTTTTT. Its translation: CASSPTAVNTGELFF.

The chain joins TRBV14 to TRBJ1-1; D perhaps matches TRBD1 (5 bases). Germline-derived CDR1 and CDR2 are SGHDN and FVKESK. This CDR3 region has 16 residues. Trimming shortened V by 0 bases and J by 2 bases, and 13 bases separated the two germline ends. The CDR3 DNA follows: TGTGCCAGCAGCCAAGACTTCGGACACCTTAACACTGAAGCTTTCTTT. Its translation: CASSQDFGHLNTEAFF.